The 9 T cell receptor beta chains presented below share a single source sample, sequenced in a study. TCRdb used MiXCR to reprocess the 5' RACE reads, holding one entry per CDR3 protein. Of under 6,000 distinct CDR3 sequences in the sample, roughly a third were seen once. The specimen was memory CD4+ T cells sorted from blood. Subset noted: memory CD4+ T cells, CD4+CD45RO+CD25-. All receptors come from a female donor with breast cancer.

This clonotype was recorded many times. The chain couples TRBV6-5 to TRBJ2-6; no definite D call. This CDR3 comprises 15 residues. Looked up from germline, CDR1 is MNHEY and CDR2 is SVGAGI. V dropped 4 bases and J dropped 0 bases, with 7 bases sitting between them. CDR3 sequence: CASSSVSSGANVLTF. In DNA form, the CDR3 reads TGTGCCAGCAGTTCCGTCAGCTCTGGGGCCAACGTCCTGACTTTC.

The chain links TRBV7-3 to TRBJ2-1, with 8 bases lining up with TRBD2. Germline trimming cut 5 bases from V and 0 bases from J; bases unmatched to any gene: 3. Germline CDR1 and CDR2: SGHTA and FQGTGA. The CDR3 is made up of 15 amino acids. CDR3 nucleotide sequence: TGTGCCAGCAGCGAGCGGGGGAGCTCCTACAATGAGCAGTTCTTC. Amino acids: CASSERGSSYNEQFF. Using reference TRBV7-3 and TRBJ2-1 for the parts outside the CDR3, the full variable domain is GAGVSQTPSNKVTEKGKYVELRCDPISGHTALYWYRQSLGQGPEFLIYFQGTGAADDSGLPNDRFFAVRPEGSVSTLKIQRTERGDSAVYLCASSERGSSYNEQFFGPGTRLTVL.

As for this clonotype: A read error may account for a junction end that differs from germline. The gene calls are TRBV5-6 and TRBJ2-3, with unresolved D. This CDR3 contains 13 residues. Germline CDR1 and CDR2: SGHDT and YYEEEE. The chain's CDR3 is CASSPTSADRQYF. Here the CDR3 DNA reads TGTGCCAGCAGCCCGACAAGTGCGGATAGGCAGTATTTT.

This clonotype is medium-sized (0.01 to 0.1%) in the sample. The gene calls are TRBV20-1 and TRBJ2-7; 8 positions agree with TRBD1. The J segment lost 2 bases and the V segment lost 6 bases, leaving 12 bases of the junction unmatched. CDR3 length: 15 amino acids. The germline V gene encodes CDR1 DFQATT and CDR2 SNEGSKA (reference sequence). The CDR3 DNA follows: TGCAGTGCGTCAGAGATACAGGGACAGGCCTACGAGCAGTACTTC. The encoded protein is CSASEIQGQAYEQYF.

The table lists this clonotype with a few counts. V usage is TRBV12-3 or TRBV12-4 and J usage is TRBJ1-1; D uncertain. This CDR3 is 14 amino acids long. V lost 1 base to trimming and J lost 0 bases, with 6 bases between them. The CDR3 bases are TGTGCCAGCAGTTTAGGTCAGATGAACACTGAAGCTTTCTTT. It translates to CASSLGQMNTEAFF.

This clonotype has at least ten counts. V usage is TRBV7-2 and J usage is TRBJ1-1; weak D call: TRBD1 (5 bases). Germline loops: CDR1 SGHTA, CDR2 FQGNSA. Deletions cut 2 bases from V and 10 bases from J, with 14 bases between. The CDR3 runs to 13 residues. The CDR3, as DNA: TGTGCCAGCAGCTTAATCGGGGGAAGAGGAGCTTTCTTT. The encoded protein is CASSLIGGRGAFF.

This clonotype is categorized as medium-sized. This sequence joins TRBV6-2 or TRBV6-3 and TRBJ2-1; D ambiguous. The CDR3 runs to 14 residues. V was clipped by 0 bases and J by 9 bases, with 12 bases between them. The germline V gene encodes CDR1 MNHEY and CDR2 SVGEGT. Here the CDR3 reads CASSYSNGGIEQFF. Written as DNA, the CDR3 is TGTGCCAGCAGTTACTCGAACGGCGGCATTGAGCAGTTCTTC.

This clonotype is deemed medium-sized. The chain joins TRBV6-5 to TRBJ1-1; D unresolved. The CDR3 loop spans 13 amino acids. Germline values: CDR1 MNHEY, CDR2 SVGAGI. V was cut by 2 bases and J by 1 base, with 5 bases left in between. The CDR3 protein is CASSYIGNTEAFF. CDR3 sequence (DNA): TGTGCCAGCAGTTACATCGGGAACACTGAAGCTTTCTTT.

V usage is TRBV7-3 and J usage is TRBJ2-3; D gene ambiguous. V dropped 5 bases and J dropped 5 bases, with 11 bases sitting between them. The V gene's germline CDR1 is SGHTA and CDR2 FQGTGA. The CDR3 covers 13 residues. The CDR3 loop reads CASSRKTGDTQYF. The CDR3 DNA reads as TGTGCCAGCAGCAGGAAGACTGGAGATACGCAGTATTTT.